One sample yielded the 14 T cell receptor beta chains listed below, sequenced in a study of Ad26.COV2.S vaccination and SARS-CoV-2 variants. The treatment is: about 20 received Ad26.COV2.S at low or high dose, single or two shots; 5 received placebo; per-sample allocation not given. Day 63 after the first injection of vaccine or placebo was the sampling time. Produced via immunoSEQ multiplex PCR; TCRdb's table is partial and in-frame only. The sample holds 430,000 or so clones, about nine tenths seen once. The sequenced sample was peripheral blood, obtained in a trial of Ad26.COV2.S vaccine versus placebo. These receptors came from a person aged 18-60 years who received the Ad26.COV2.S COVID-19 vaccine or a placebo.

The gene calls are TRBV4-1 and TRBJ2-1; 8 nucleotides match TRBD2. Germline CDR1 reads MGHRA; CDR2 reads YSYEKL. CDR3 size: 18 residues. The J segment lost 4 bases and the V segment lost 1 base, leaving 12 bases of the junction unmatched. CDR3 residues: CASSQAEPGLEDYNEQFF. As DNA, the CDR3 is TGCGCCAGCAGCCAAGCAGAACCGGGACTAGAGGATTACAATGAGCAGTTCTTC.

V and J are TRBV10-3 and TRBJ2-5, with TRBD1 matching over 12 bases. Germline-derived CDR1 and CDR2 are ENHRY and SYGVKD. The CDR3 has 14 residues. After removal of 8 bases from V and 5 bases from J, the junction contained 6 bases not matched to a gene. Here the CDR3 DNA reads TGTGCCATCGGAGGGACAGGGGGCGTGGAGACCCAGTACTTC. This translates into CAIGGTGGVETQYF.

The V gene is TRBV13, the J gene TRBJ2-2, with unresolved D. Germline-derived CDR1 and CDR2 are PRHDT and FYEKMQ (reference sequence). This CDR3 spans 13 amino acids. Trimming left V 0 bases short and J 4 bases short, with 3 bases between. The DNA of the CDR3 is TGTGCCAGCAGCTTAGGTCCCACCGGGGAGCTGTTTTTT. It translates to CASSLGPTGELFF.

J is TRBJ2-1 and V is TRBV28, with D unresolved. Germline CDR1 reads MDHEN; CDR2 reads SYDVKM. The V and J ends lost 6 bases and 2 bases respectively, with 8 bases between them. The CDR3 is 13 amino acids. This CDR3 is CASSKEAYNEQFF. The CDR3 DNA sequence: TGTGCCAGCAGCAAAGAAGCCTACAATGAGCAGTTCTTC.

The genes are TRBV7-6 and TRBJ2-1; 14 bases are a match to TRBD2. The CDR3 has 16 amino acids. V dropped 0 bases and J dropped 10; count of bases not matched to a gene: 5. Per the germline V gene, CDR1 is SGHVS and CDR2 is FNYEAQ. The CDR3: CASSLAGLAGEREQFF. The CDR3 nucleotides are TGTGCCAGCAGCTTAGCGGGACTAGCGGGAGAGCGGGAGCAGTTCTTC.

The chain employs TRBV4-3 and TRBJ2-2, with D possibly TRBD2 on 6 matching bases. Germline CDR1 is LGHNA and CDR2 is YSLEER. This CDR3 has 21 amino acids. Trimming took off 0 bases at V and 1 base at J, with 24 bases between the two ends. As DNA, the CDR3 is TGCGCCAGCAGCCAAGATCTCCCGACTAGATCTGTGGGCCTGAACACCGGGGAGCTGTTTTTT. Protein: CASSQDLPTRSVGLNTGELFF.

This clone was counted once. The CDR3 is CASSLTNSGPAYEQYF. The DNA of the CDR3 is TGTGCCAGCTCACTAACCAACAGCGGACCCGCCTACGAGCAGTACTTC. V gene TRBV18 combines with J gene TRBJ2-7, with D tentatively TRBD2 (5 bases). The germline V and J ends were trimmed by 4 bases and 2 bases, with 18 bases remaining between them. The CDR3 is 16 residues long. Looked up from germline, CDR1 is KGHSH and CDR2 is LQKENI.

The rearrangement uses TRBV6-2 or TRBV6-3 and TRBJ2-1; TRBD2 matches 10 bases. Germline trimming cut 0 bases from V and 8 bases from J; bases unmatched to any gene: 10. The CDR3 sequence is 17 residues long. Germline V gives CDR1 MNHEY, CDR2 SVGEGT. The CDR3 is CASSYSTTSGIFHEQFF. CDR3 sequence (DNA): TGTGCCAGCAGTTACTCAACCACTAGCGGGATATTTCATGAGCAGTTCTTC.

This sequence joins TRBV19 and TRBJ1-1; perhaps TRBD1 as D (5 bases). Germline V lookup: CDR1 LNHDA, CDR2 SQIVND (reference sequence). CDR3 length: 14 amino acids. Trimming took 5 bases from V and 0 from J, leaving 10 bases between them. CDR3 loop: CASSLTAMNTEAFF. In nucleotides, the CDR3 is TGTGCCAGTAGTTTGACAGCCATGAACACTGAAGCTTTCTTT.

This clone was observed a single time. This chain connects TRBV4-1 to TRBJ2-5; possibly TRBD1 for D (5 bases). Germline CDR1 reads MGHRA; CDR2 reads YSYEKL. The CDR3 runs 16 residues. Trimming left V 1 base short and J 5 bases short, with 17 bases between. The CDR3 DNA follows: TGCGCCAGCAGCCAAGTGGGGCTCCGAAGTCGGGAGACCCAGTACTTC. Its translation is CASSQVGLRSRETQYF.

The rearrangement joins TRBV5-1 to TRBJ2-7, with D uncertain. This CDR3 region has 13 residues. V lost 4 bases to trimming and J lost 0 bases, with 8 bases between them. Germline V gives CDR1 SGHRS, CDR2 YFSETQ. The CDR3, as DNA: TGCGCCAGCAGCCCGGAGAGCTCCTACGAGCAGTACTTC. It translates to CASSPESSYEQYF.

Only a few counts were recorded for this clone. The chain links TRBV4-3 to TRBJ2-7, with D possibly being TRBD1 (6 bases). The CDR3 contains 16 residues. Per the germline V gene, CDR1 is LGHNA and CDR2 is YSLEER. V lost 1 base, J lost 0 bases, and 13 bases lay in between. CDR3 in amino acids: CASSQVFRGSSYEQYF. CDR3 bases: TGCGCCAGCAGCCAAGTTTTCAGGGGCAGCTCCTACGAGCAGTACTTC.

This rearrangement joins TRBV20-1 to TRBJ2-2; D gene unclear. This CDR3 has 11 amino acids. Germline V gene data show CDR1 as DFQATT and CDR2 as SNEGSKA (reference sequence). The germline V and J ends were trimmed by 0 bases and 4 bases, with 0 bases remaining between them. The CDR3 here is CSARDTGELFF. The CDR3 coding sequence is TGCAGTGCTAGAGACACCGGGGAGCTGTTTTTT.

The rearrangement uses TRBV29-1 and TRBJ2-7, with TRBD1 matching over 7 bases. This CDR3 has 14 residues. V lost 2 bases, J lost 2 bases, and 6 bases stayed unmatched. The germline V gene encodes CDR1 SQVTM and CDR2 ANQGSEA. CDR3 amino acids: CSVESTGETYEQYF. CDR3 nucleotide sequence: TGCAGCGTTGAATCAACAGGGGAAACCTACGAGCAGTACTTC.